This T cell receptor (beta chain) came from a study of monozygotic twins with cystic fibrosis. Study results and caveats: Clonality was generally low (median around 0.009), higher in the most severe patients. Co-twins had the most similar V usage for 13 of 16 pairs, J for 8.

Concerning this clone: As yet, its antigen is unknown.

Clones were sequenced by immunoSEQ multiplex PCR, and TCRdb holds only the in-frame ones, with some missing. The sample holds approximately 34,000 clones, around 96% seen once. The receptor was derived from a girl aged 2 to 9 with cystic fibrosis. The sequencing input was blood.

The CDR3 here is CAWSPLQGNYEQYF. The CDR3, as DNA: TGTGCCTGGAGTCCCCTACAGGGAAATTACGAGCAGTACTTC. The chain carries TRBV30 and TRBJ2-7, with TRBD1 as a possible D gene (6 bases). The germline V and J ends were trimmed by 2 bases and 4 bases, with 15 bases remaining between them. The germline V gene has CDR1 GTSNPN and CDR2 SVGIG (reference sequence). This CDR3 has 14 residues.